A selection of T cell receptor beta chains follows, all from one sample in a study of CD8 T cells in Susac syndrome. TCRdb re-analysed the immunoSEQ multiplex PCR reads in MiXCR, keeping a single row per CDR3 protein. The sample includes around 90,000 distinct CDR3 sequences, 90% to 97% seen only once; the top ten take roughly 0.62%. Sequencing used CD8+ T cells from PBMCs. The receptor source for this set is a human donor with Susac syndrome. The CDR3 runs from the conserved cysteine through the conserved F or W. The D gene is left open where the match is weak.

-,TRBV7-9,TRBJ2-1,CASSPDYNEQFF
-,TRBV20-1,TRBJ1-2,CSARTGNYGYTF
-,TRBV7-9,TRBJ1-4,CATVARGNEKLFF
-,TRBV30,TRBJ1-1,CAWAGSSGGTEAFF
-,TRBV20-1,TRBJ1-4,CSARMGEKLFF
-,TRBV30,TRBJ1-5,CAWSVIHGDQPQHF
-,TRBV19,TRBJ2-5,CASSISLYRQETQYF
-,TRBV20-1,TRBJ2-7,CSATRGQGLYEQYF
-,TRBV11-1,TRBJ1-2,CASRPTGTTYGYTF
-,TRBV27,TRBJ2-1,CASSSLATPYNEQFF
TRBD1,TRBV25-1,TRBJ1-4,CASSDRQGHREKLFF
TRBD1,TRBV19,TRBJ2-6,CASTGTGAGANVLTF
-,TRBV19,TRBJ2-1,CASRSIREQFF
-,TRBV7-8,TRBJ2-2,CASSPQRKGTGELFF
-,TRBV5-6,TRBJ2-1,CASSPSVRVRNEQFF
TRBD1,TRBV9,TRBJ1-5,CASSPGQGSRQPQHF
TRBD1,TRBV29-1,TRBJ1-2,CSVGTGGYGYTF
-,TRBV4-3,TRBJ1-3,CASSQDSGRGNTIYF
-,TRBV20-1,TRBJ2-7,CSAIRDEQYF
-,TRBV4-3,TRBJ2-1,CASSPGPPGYEQFF
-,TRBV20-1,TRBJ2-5,CSAPRDNQETQYF
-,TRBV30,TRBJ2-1,CAWSTTNYNEQFF
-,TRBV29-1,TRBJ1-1,CSSRGQIGTEAFF
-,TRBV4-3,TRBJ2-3,CASSQDPGPTDTQYF
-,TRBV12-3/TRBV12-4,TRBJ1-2,CASSPGDGIEKGYTF
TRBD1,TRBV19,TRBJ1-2,CASISQGAHGYTF
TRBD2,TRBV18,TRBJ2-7,CASSPSGGLSYEQYF
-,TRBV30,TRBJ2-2,CAWSVPEDGELFF
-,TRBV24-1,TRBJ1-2,CATSDPKSMPDGGNYGYTF
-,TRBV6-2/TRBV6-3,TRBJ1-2,CASSYPSVGYTF
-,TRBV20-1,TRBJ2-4,CSALEGSGGVDKNIQYF
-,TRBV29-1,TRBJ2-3,CSGYRVGPDTQYF
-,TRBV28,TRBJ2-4,CASEDKNIQYF
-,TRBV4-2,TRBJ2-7,CASSQDIAGNEQYF
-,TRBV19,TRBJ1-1,CASWMNTEAFF
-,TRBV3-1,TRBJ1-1,CASTPGKTNTEAFF
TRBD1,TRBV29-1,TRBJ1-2,CSVEAPGQAGYTF
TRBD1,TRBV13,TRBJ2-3,CASSPRTGGADTQYF
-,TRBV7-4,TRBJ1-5,CASSPRPQPQHF
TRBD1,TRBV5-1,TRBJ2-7,CASSLWDREAYEQYF
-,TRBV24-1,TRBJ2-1,CATSLRDGEQFF
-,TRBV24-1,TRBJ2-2,CATSDRDSELFF
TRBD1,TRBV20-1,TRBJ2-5,CSARPRTGWMETQYF
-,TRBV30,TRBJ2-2,CAWSQYTGELFF
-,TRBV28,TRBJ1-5,CASSLGRSWPQHF
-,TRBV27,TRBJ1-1,CASSTVREGFTEAFF
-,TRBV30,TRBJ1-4,CAWRGDRRVFF
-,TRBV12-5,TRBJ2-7,CASGPTDYEQYF
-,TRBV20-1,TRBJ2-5,CSARDASGGQEETQYF
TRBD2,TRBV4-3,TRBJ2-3,CASSQSLAGTDTQYF
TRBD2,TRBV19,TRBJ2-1,CASSIGGGEQFF
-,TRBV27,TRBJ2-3,CASNHPGDTQYF
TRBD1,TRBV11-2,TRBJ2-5,CASSLVRSPDRGLQETQYF
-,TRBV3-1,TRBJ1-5,CASSPRREGQPQHF
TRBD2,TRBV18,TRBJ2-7,CASSPPGLAYEQYF
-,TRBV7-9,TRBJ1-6,CASSHNRAGDSPLHF
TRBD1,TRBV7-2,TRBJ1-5,CASSQLSGGGNQPQHF
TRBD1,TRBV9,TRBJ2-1,CASSAEGTGGTNEQFF
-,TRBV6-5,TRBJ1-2,CASSHRDNYGYTF